These 14 T cell receptor beta chains came from one sample sequenced in a study of shared clonotypes between healthy human individuals. Profiled with immunoSEQ multiplex PCR; TCRdb holds only in-frame clones, not every one. The repertoire holds some 1,900,000 clones, with approximately 94% as singletons. Naive CD8 cells were CD45RO-negative, positively selected for CCR7, excluding terminally differentiated effector memory CD45RA+ cells. Input material: naive CD8+ T cells sorted from blood. The receptors here all came from a young man in good health.

The chain carries TRBV5-1 and TRBJ1-1, with 11 bases that match TRBD1. The CDR3 length is 17 residues. Germline CDR1 and CDR2: SGHRS and YFSETQ. The junction had 14 bases not matched to a gene; V was cut back by 0 bases and J by 10 bases. As DNA, the CDR3 is TGCGCCAGCAGCTTGGCCTACGGACAGGGGGCTATCTTTGGAGCTTTCTTT. Its protein product is CASSLAYGQGAIFGAFF.

The CDR3 DNA sequence: TGTGCCAGCAGCTCGGCGGGGGGCACAGATACGCAGTATTTT. It yields the protein CASSSAGGTDTQYF. The chain uses TRBV11-2 and TRBJ2-3; TRBD2 aligns across 7 bases. This CDR3 region has 14 residues. Trimming at V came to 4 bases and at J to 1 base, leaving 2 bases not matched to a gene. Germline-derived CDR1 and CDR2 are SGHAT and FQNNGV.

The V call is TRBV5-6, the J call TRBJ1-2; D is uncertain. Trimming removed 4 bases from V and 5 bases from J, with 21 bases in between. This CDR3 region has 16 residues. Germline V gene sequence: CDR1 SGHDT, CDR2 YYEEEE. The CDR3 DNA follows: TGTGCCAGCAGCCAAAACCCGGAAGAGGCCCTGTATGGCTACACCTTC. Translating it yields CASSQNPEEALYGYTF.

A note on this clone: This specimen includes other DNA sequences encoding the same CDR3. The rearrangement links TRBV7-9 to TRBJ2-7; D remains ambiguous. Germline assignment: CDR1 SEHNR and CDR2 FQNEAQ (reference sequence). Trimming took 1 base from V and 2 from J, leaving 9 bases between them. The CDR3 sequence is 14 residues long. CDR3 sequence: CASSLVASAYEQYF. The CDR3 nucleotides read TGTGCCAGCAGCTTAGTTGCTAGTGCCTACGAGCAGTACTTC.

The chain carries TRBV5-1 and TRBJ2-7; D is uncertain. V was cut by 2 bases and J by 0 bases, with 6 bases left in between. The CDR3 extends over 13 amino acids. Per germline, CDR1 SGHRS and CDR2 YFSETQ. The CDR3 spells CASSLFSSYEQYF. The CDR3 DNA follows: TGCGCCAGCAGCTTATTTAGCTCCTACGAGCAGTACTTC.

This clone was seen only once. This rearrangement joins TRBV25-1 to TRBJ2-2; 10 bases align to TRBD2. This CDR3 has 15 residues. Looked up from germline, CDR1 is MGHDK and CDR2 is SYGVNS. Trimming at V came to 4 bases and at J to 3 bases, leaving 2 bases not matched to a gene. DNA for the CDR3: TGTGCCAGCAGTGTAGCGGGGGGCCACACCGGGGAGCTGTTTTTT. It specifies CASSVAGGHTGELFF.

This rearrangement joins TRBV4-1 to TRBJ2-7; D might be TRBD1 or TRBD2, each matching 6 bases. V dropped 7 bases and J dropped 1 base, with 14 bases sitting between them. The CDR3 spans 14 residues. Germline CDR1 is MGHRA and CDR2 is YSYEKL. The CDR3 DNA sequence: TGCGCCAGCACCCTGGGGGCGGGATCCTACGAGCAGTACTTC. It specifies CASTLGAGSYEQYF.

The CDR3 coding sequence is TGTGCCAGTAGTAATAACTTCCAAGGGCGAAACACTGAAGCTTTCTTT. Residues: CASSNNFQGRNTEAFF. This chain uses TRBV19 with TRBJ1-1; D unclear. Deletions cut 4 bases from V and 2 bases from J, with 17 bases between. Germline assignment: CDR1 LNHDA and CDR2 SQIVND (reference sequence). The CDR3 is made up of 16 amino acids.

The gene calls are TRBV5-1 and TRBJ2-2; D gene ambiguous. Per germline, CDR1 SGHRS and CDR2 YFSETQ. The CDR3 is 16 residues long. Between the trimmed V and J ends, which lost 0 bases and 0 bases, there was a span of 9 bases. CDR3 residues: CASSLDVITNTGELFF. Written as DNA, the CDR3 is TGCGCCAGCAGCTTGGACGTAATAACGAACACCGGGGAGCTGTTTTTT. The complete variable domain, with remaining parts taken from reference TRBV5-1 and TRBJ2-2, reads KAGVTQTPRYLIKTRGQQVTLSCSPISGHRSVSWYQQTPGQGLQFLFEYFSETQRNKGNFPGRFSGRQFSNSRSEMNVSTLELGDSALYLCASSLDVITNTGELFFGEGSRLTVL.

This clone was seen a single time. The J gene is TRBJ2-3, the V gene TRBV5-4, with TRBD2 identical over 7 bases. The ends lost 0 bases at V and 0 bases at J; junction bases unmatched: 4. CDR1 SGHNT and CDR2 YYREEE come from the germline V gene (reference sequence). The CDR3 is 16 amino acids. CDR3 sequence reads: CASSLELAKSTDTQYF. CDR3 sequence (DNA): TGTGCCAGCAGCTTGGAACTAGCGAAAAGCACAGATACGCAGTATTTT.

This chain links TRBV5-8 with TRBJ1-5, with unresolved D. Trimming removed 4 bases from V and 11 bases from J, with 16 bases in between. CDR1 SGHTS and CDR2 YDEGEE come from the germline V gene. This CDR3 is 13 amino acids long. The CDR3 is CASSLSPAGAQHF. Here the CDR3 DNA reads TGTGCCAGCAGCCTTTCGCCGGCGGGAGCCCAGCATTTT.

The gene calls are TRBV10-1 and TRBJ2-1, with 9 bases aligning to TRBD1. The CDR3 runs 15 residues. CDR1 and CDR2 from the germline V gene are WNHNN and SYGVQD (reference sequence). V dropped 3 bases and J dropped 6; count of bases not matched to a gene: 6. DNA of the CDR3: TGCGCCAGCAGTGAACCTGGACAGGGGACCAATGAGCAGTTCTTC. Amino acids: CASSEPGQGTNEQFF.

The chain links TRBV19 to TRBJ2-1, with TRBD2 identical over 11 bases. The junction had 6 bases not matched to a gene; V was cut back by 3 bases and J by 5 bases. The CDR3 is made up of 16 amino acids. Per the germline V gene, CDR1 is LNHDA and CDR2 is SQIVND (reference sequence). The CDR3: CASSIDLAGGDNEQFF. CDR3 in DNA: TGTGCCAGTAGTATTGATCTAGCGGGGGGCGACAATGAGCAGTTCTTC.

To note about this clone: Within the sample, other DNA sequences also encode this same CDR3. V and J are TRBV6-1 and TRBJ2-7; 9 bases map to TRBD1. This CDR3 comprises 13 residues. Germline loops: CDR1 MNHNS, CDR2 SASEGT. Trimming at V came to 8 bases and at J to 3 bases, leaving 5 bases not matched to a gene. The CDR3 sequence is CASRGQGNYEQYF. The CDR3 nucleotides read TGTGCCAGCCGGGGACAGGGAAACTACGAGCAGTACTTC.